Following are 12 T cell receptor beta chains from one sample sequenced in a study of T-cell memory formation after mild COVID-19. In TCRdb, the 5' RACE reads were re-called with MiXCR into one record per CDR3 protein. The sample lists about 82,000 distinct CDR3 sequences; 9.5% to 15% were seen once. The specimen sequenced was PBMCs or a T cell subset sorted from them (not recorded which). The source of these receptors is a man aged 18 to 29 who had mild COVID-19 (a few samples of this study predate the infection). Cell type and time point are not known.

The rearrangement joins TRBV7-9 to TRBJ2-7; no firm D call. This CDR3 is built from 16 residues. Deletions cut 5 bases from V and 1 base from J, with 18 bases between. Germline V gene data show CDR1 as SEHNR and CDR2 as FQNEAQ (reference sequence). The CDR3 sequence: CASSPIWARQSYEQYF. DNA for the CDR3: TGTGCCAGCAGCCCGATTTGGGCCAGGCAATCCTACGAGCAGTACTTC.

The chain employs TRBV12-3 or TRBV12-4 and TRBJ2-5, with 7 positions matching TRBD1. With V trimmed by 5 bases and J by 5 bases, 8 bases remained unmatched. The CDR3 covers 14 residues. Written as DNA, the CDR3 is TGTGCCAGCAGTGCCGACAGGGTTTGGGAGACCCAGTACTTC. This gives the protein CASSADRVWETQYF.

The V and J genes are TRBV4-1 and TRBJ2-5, with D perhaps TRBD1 (5 bases). This CDR3 contains 15 residues. Germline CDR1 MGHRA, CDR2 YSYEKL. Trimming removed 3 bases from V and 1 base from J, with 12 bases in between. This CDR3 reads CASSHLVGAQETQYF. In nucleotides, the CDR3 is TGCGCCAGCAGCCATCTGGTAGGGGCCCAAGAGACCCAGTACTTC.

This chain links TRBV3-1 with TRBJ2-1; 7 bases agree with TRBD2. The CDR3 length is 16 residues. Germline V lookup: CDR1 LGHDT, CDR2 YNNKEL (reference sequence). Germline trimming cut 5 bases from V and 6 bases from J; bases unmatched to any gene: 13. The CDR3 sequence is CASSSRAAGLANEQFF. Here the CDR3 DNA reads TGTGCCAGCAGCTCCCGGGCAGCGGGGTTAGCCAATGAGCAGTTCTTC.

The J gene is TRBJ1-3, the V gene TRBV4-1; no clear D. CDR1 MGHRA and CDR2 YSYEKL come from the germline V gene. Between the trimmed V and J ends, which lost 0 bases and 4 bases, there was a span of 1 base. The length of the CDR3 is 12 residues. The CDR3 DNA reads TGCGCCAGCAGCCAAGAGGGAAACACCATATATTTT. It encodes CASSQEGNTIYF.

This clonotype was found a few times. The V call is TRBV7-9, the J call TRBJ2-7; D may be TRBD2 (6 bases). The V and J ends lost 2 bases and 2 bases respectively, with 13 bases between them. The CDR3 consists of 15 residues. Looked up from germline, CDR1 is SEHNR and CDR2 is FQNEAQ (reference sequence). In DNA form, the CDR3 reads TGTGCCAGCAGCTTAATCTCTCGGGGGACCTACGAGCAGTACTTC. Protein sequence: CASSLISRGTYEQYF.

In its sample, this clonotype was seen a few times. The rearrangement uses TRBV12-3 or TRBV12-4 and TRBJ1-5; the match to TRBD1 covers 9 bases. This CDR3 region has 14 residues. The trim removed 7 bases at V and 3 bases at J, leaving 4 bases unmatched. This CDR3 is CASKTGGLNQPQHF. CDR3 in DNA: TGTGCCAGCAAAACAGGGGGCCTCAATCAGCCCCAGCATTTT.

This clonotype was detected a few times. V gene TRBV4-1 combines with J gene TRBJ2-1; D tentatively reads TRBD1 or TRBD2 (5 bases each). The CDR3 consists of 16 residues. Germline V gene data show CDR1 as MGHRA and CDR2 as YSYEKL. Trimming took 0 bases from V and 4 from J, leaving 13 bases between them. The CDR3 spells CASSQDGGRKYNEQFF. The CDR3 DNA is TGCGCCAGCAGCCAAGATGGGGGTAGAAAGTACAATGAGCAGTTCTTC.

This clonotype was detected only a few times. V gene TRBV19 combines with J gene TRBJ1-2; D not certain. This CDR3 has 13 amino acids. Germline CDR1 is LNHDA and CDR2 is SQIVND (reference sequence). The ends were cut back, 5 bases at V and 8 bases at J, with 15 bases in the middle. DNA for the CDR3: TGTGCCAGTAGTTTCGGAGGGCTCGAGGGCTACACCTTC. Its protein is CASSFGGLEGYTF. Full variable domain (missing parts from reference TRBV19 and TRBJ1-2): DGGITQSPKYLFRKEGQNVTLSCEQNLNHDAMYWYRQDPGQGLRLIYYSQIVNDFQKGDIAEGYSVSREKKESFPLTVTSAQKNPTAFYLCASSFGGLEGYTFGSGTRLTVV.

This clonotype has only a few counts. The rearrangement links TRBV11-2 to TRBJ2-5, with 8 bases identical to TRBD1. This CDR3 is 16 amino acids long. Germline V gene lookup returns CDR1 SGHAT and CDR2 FQNNGV. The V segment lost 1 base and the J segment 5 bases; nucleotides outside the gene matches: 9. CDR3 DNA sequence: TGTGCCAGCAGCTTAGCAGGGTCAGGGGACAGGGAGACCCAGTACTTC. It is translated as CASSLAGSGDRETQYF.

This clonotype showed up just a few times. The chain joins TRBV19 to TRBJ2-7; weak D call: TRBD1 (6 bases). Germline CDR1 and CDR2: LNHDA and SQIVND (reference sequence). This CDR3 contains 13 residues. V was cut by 4 bases and J by 4 bases, with 11 bases left in between. DNA for the CDR3: TGTGCCAGTAGTACGACAGGTCGATACGAGCAGTACTTC. Its protein product is CASSTTGRYEQYF.

The chain joins TRBV6-2 or TRBV6-3 to TRBJ2-3; D could derive from TRBD1 or TRBD2 (5 bases each). The V and J ends lost 2 bases and 7 bases respectively, with 10 bases between them. The CDR3 length is 13 residues. Germline-derived CDR1 and CDR2 are MNHEY and SVGEGT. CDR3 in DNA: TGTGCCAGCAGTTACGGGGGTTCGAATACGCAGTATTTT. It yields the protein CASSYGGSNTQYF.